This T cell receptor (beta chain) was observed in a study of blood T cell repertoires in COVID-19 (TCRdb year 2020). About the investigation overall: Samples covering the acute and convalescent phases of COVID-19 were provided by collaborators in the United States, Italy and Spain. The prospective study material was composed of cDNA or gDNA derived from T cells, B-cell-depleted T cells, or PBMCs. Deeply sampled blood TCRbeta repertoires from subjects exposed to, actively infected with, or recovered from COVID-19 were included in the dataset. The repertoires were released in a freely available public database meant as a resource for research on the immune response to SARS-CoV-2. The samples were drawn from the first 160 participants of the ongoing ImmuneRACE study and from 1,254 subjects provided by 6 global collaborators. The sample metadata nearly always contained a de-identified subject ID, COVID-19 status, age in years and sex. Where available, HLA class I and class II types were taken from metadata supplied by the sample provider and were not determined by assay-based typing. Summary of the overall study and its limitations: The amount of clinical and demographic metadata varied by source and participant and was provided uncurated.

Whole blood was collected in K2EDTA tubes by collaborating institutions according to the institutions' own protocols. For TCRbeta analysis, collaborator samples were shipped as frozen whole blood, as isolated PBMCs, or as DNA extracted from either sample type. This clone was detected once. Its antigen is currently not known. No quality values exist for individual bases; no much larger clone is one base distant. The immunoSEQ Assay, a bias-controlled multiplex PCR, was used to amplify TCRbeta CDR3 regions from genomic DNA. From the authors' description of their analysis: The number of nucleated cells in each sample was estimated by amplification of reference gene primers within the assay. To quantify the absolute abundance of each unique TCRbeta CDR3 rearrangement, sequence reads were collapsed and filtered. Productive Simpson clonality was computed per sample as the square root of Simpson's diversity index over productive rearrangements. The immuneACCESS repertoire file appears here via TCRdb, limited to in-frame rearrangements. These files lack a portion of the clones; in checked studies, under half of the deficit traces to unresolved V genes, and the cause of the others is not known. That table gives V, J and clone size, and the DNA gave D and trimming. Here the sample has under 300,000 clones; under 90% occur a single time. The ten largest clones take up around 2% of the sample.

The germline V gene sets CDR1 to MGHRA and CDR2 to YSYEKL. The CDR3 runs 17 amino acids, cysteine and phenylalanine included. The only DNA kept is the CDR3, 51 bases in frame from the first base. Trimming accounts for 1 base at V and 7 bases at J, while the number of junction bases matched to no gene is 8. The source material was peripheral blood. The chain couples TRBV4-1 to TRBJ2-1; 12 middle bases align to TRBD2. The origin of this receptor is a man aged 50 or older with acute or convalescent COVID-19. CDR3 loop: CASSQVGLAGGRNEQFF. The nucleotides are TGCGCCAGCAGCCAAGTTGGTCTAGCGGGGGGGCGGAATGAGCAGTTCTTC.